The following is a TCR beta chain sequence with its context. Its antigen remains unknown. This sample stems from a study of shared clonotypes between healthy human individuals. About the study: The donors, two women and a few men, were aged 18 to 49. Regarding the study as a whole: The researchers took only blood, and tissue repertoires probably look different. Relative to memory subsets, naive subsets generally showed larger estimated richness. Generation probabilities were higher for clonotypes shared across all four sorted-subset donors than for unshared ones.

Trimming removed 5 bases at V and 2 bases at J, with 10 bases between. There are 13 residues in the CDR3. Germline CDR1 and CDR2: SGHRS and YFSETQ. The protocol was immunoSEQ multiplex PCR, while the TCRdb copy is restricted to in-frame clones and leaves out a portion. The sample consists of about 1 million clones, about 74% of them appearing once. The sequencing input was memory CD4+ T cells sorted from blood. Stated subset: CD45RA-negative fraction. This clonotype was sampled from a man aged 18 to 30 in good health. J is TRBJ1-1 and V is TRBV5-1; D call uncertain. The CDR3 here is CASSPQYNTEAFF. The CDR3 nucleotides read TGCGCCAGCAGTCCACAGTATAACACTGAAGCTTTCTTT.